A single sample gave rise to the 29 T cell receptor beta chains below, sequenced in a study of early T cells in non-severe SARS-CoV-2 infection (dated by TCRdb to the early 2020s). Libraries were made using 5' RACE. Sequenced on a NextSeq 500. TCRdb passed the public sequencing reads through fastp at Q25 and MiXCR, retaining productive beta sequences. Every distinct CDR3 protein forms one entry, paired with its most common genes and DNA. This sample lists 40,000 to 45,000 distinct CDR3 sequences; less than 6.5% were detected once. The ten biggest clones cover around 7.7% of the sample. The sample here was whole blood, taken at baseline. The receptors stem from an adult who was a healthcare worker with PCR-confirmed SARS-CoV-2 infection or an uninfected control (not recorded which).

About this clonotype: Being one base from a much bigger clone, this may be a read error. The chain links TRBV11-2 to TRBJ2-1; D ambiguous. The germline V gene encodes CDR1 SGHAT and CDR2 FQNNGV. V was shortened by 2 bases and J by 7 bases, with 6 bases between the two germline ends. This CDR3 spans 12 amino acids. As DNA, the CDR3 is TGTGCCAGCAGCTTATTGGGGAATGAGCAGTTCTTC. This sequence encodes CASSLLGNEQFF. Variable domain in full (rest from reference TRBV11-2 and TRBJ2-1): EAGVAQSPRYKIIEKRQSVAFWCNPISGHATLYWYQQILGQGPKLLIQFQNNGVVDDSQLPKDRFSAERLKGVDSTLKIQPAKLEDSAVYLCASSLLGNEQFFGPGTRLTVL.

To note about this clonotype: A much larger clone lies one base from this, so it may be a read error. The rearrangement joins TRBV18 to TRBJ2-6, with TRBD1 as a possible D gene (6 bases). Germline CDR1 KGHSH, CDR2 LQKENI. This CDR3 region has 16 residues. CDR3 in DNA: TGTGCCACCTCACCGCGGACAGTCTCTGGGGCCAACGTCCTGACTTTC. Translating gives CATSPRTVSGANVLTF.

This clonotype was counted many times. V is TRBV7-6 and J is TRBJ1-1; TRBD1 aligns across 7 bases. CDR3 length equals 15 residues. V trimming: 3 bases; J trimming: 0 bases; junction bases outside the gene matches: 4. Germline CDR1 reads SGHVS; CDR2 reads FNYEAQ. CDR3 protein: CASSLGQHMNTEAFF. CDR3 DNA sequence: TGTGCCAGCAGCTTGGGACAGCACATGAACACTGAAGCTTTCTTT.

There are many counts of this clonotype. V usage is TRBV2 and J usage is TRBJ2-1; D ambiguous. Germline V lookup: CDR1 SNHLY, CDR2 FYNNEI. The V end was cut by 8 bases, the J end by 8 bases, with 10 bases between. The CDR3 runs 11 residues. CDR3 region: CASLQSHEQFF. As DNA, the CDR3 is TGTGCCAGCTTACAGAGCCATGAGCAGTTCTTC.

The table lists this clonotype with many counts. The V call is TRBV7-9, the J call TRBJ1-5; TRBD1 matches 9 bases. The CDR3 contains 15 residues. CDR1 and CDR2 (germline): SEHNR, FQNEAQ (reference sequence). With V trimmed by 3 bases and J by 4 bases, 4 bases remained unmatched. Here the CDR3 reads CASSLDRGWNQPQHF. The DNA of the CDR3 is TGTGCCAGCAGCTTGGACAGGGGATGGAATCAGCCCCAGCATTTT. The complete variable domain, with remaining parts taken from reference TRBV7-9 and TRBJ1-5, reads DTGVSQNPRHKITKRGQNVTFRCDPISEHNRLYWYRQTLGQGPEFLTYFQNEAQLEKSRLLSDRFSAERPKGSFSTLEIQRTEQGDSAMYLCASSLDRGWNQPQHFGDGTRLSIL.

There are many counts of this clonotype. The V call is TRBV4-2, the J call TRBJ2-3, with 10 bases lining up with TRBD2. After removal of 3 bases from V and 0 bases from J, the junction contained 9 bases not matched to a gene. CDR1 LGHNA and CDR2 YNFKEQ come from the germline V gene. The CDR3 sequence is 18 residues long. This CDR3 is CASSQGSSGGASTDTQYF. CDR3 DNA: TGTGCCAGCAGCCAGGGATCTAGCGGGGGAGCTAGCACAGATACGCAGTATTTT.

This clonotype was picked up many times. The chain combines TRBV3-1 with TRBJ2-4, with 7 bases lining up with TRBD2. This CDR3 comprises 14 residues. CDR1 LGHDT and CDR2 YNNKEL come from the germline V gene (reference sequence). The V and J ends lost 3 bases and 3 bases, in that order; junction bases with no gene match: 2. The CDR3 sequence is CASSQRGSKNIQYF. The CDR3, as DNA: TGTGCCAGCAGCCAGCGGGGGAGCAAAAACATTCAGTACTTC.

In this sample, this clonotype turned up a few times. The gene calls are TRBV15 and TRBJ1-6, with TRBD1 as a possible D gene (5 bases). V was shortened by 0 bases and J by 1 base, with 10 bases between the two germline ends. The V gene's germline CDR1 is LNHNV and CDR2 YYDKDF (reference sequence). The CDR3 totals 17 residues. The CDR3 sequence is CATSRDRPGSYNSPLHF. Here the CDR3 DNA reads TGTGCCACCAGCAGAGATCGGCCAGGGTCCTATAATTCACCCCTCCACTTT.

This clonotype was recorded many times. CDR3 DNA: TGTGCCAGCAGGTCCACAGGGGCGGACACAGATACGCAGTATTTT. Its protein product is CASRSTGADTDTQYF. This sequence joins TRBV12-3 or TRBV12-4 and TRBJ2-3, with 7 bases aligning to TRBD1. The CDR3 runs 15 residues. Trimming took 6 bases from V and 2 from J; bases not matched to a gene: 8.

This clonotype turned up a few times. The chain uses TRBV27 and TRBJ1-3; D is possibly TRBD1 (5 bases). The CDR3 is made up of 15 amino acids. The V end was cut by 5 bases, the J end by 0 bases, with 11 bases between. CDR1 is MNHEY, CDR2 SMNVEV, per germline (reference sequence). CDR3 in DNA: TGTGCCAGCAGTCCAGACAGCTACTCTGGAAACACCATATATTTT. Protein sequence: CASSPDSYSGNTIYF.

The genes are TRBV11-1 and TRBJ2-2; D is uncertain. This CDR3 spans 12 amino acids. Deletions cut 1 base from V and 5 bases from J, with 2 bases between. Germline V gives CDR1 SGHAT, CDR2 FQDESV (reference sequence). The CDR3 nucleotides read TGTGCCAGCAGCTTAGAGACCGGGGAGCTGTTTTTT. The encoded protein is CASSLETGELFF. Filled out from reference TRBV11-1 and TRBJ2-2, the complete variable domain reads EAEVAQSPRYKITEKSQAVAFWCDPISGHATLYWYRQILGQGPELLVQFQDESVVDDSQLPKDRFSAERLKGVDSTLKIQPAELGDSAMYLCASSLETGELFFGEGSRLTVL.

This chain links TRBV12-3 or TRBV12-4 with TRBJ1-1; D is ambiguous. V lost 3 bases and J 0 bases, leaving 5 bases between the germline ends. The CDR3 has 13 residues. The DNA of the CDR3 is TGTGCCAGCAGTTTGAAGATGAACACTGAAGCTTTCTTT. Its translation: CASSLKMNTEAFF.

Worth noting for this clonotype: Since a much larger clone is just one base distant, this may be a read error. This chain links TRBV11-2 with TRBJ1-1; a possible D gene is TRBD1 (6 bases). The CDR3 extends over 15 amino acids. CDR1 is SGHAT, CDR2 FQNNGV, per germline. In nucleotides, the CDR3 is TGTGACAGCAGGTCACCGGGACACAAGAACACTGAAGCTTTCTTT. Translation gives CDSRSPGHKNTEAFF.

This clonotype was detected many times. The V gene is TRBV20-1, the J gene TRBJ1-2, with TRBD1 matching over 7 bases. Germline V gene sequence: CDR1 DFQATT, CDR2 SNEGSKA (reference sequence). J was trimmed by 4 bases and V by 6 bases; bases with no gene match: 5. The CDR3 has 12 residues. CDR3 sequence: CSAQRDSYGYTF. The DNA of the CDR3 is TGCAGTGCCCAGCGGGACAGCTATGGCTACACCTTC.

This clonotype was detected ten times or more. J is TRBJ2-1 and V is TRBV7-2; 8 bases match TRBD2. This CDR3 region has 18 residues. The junction had 7 bases not matched to a gene; V was cut back by 0 bases and J by 0 bases. CDR1 is SGHTA and CDR2 is FQGNSA in the germline V gene. CDR3 sequence reads: CASSLAWAGGSSYNEQFF. CDR3 nucleotide sequence: TGTGCCAGCAGCTTAGCGTGGGCGGGGGGAAGCTCCTACAATGAGCAGTTCTTC.

V is TRBV7-8 and J is TRBJ1-1, with D perhaps TRBD1 (6 bases). This CDR3 has 15 amino acids. Germline assignment: CDR1 SGHVS and CDR2 FQNEAQ. Trimming left V 1 base short and J 5 bases short, with 14 bases between. CDR3 residues: CASSLVGGTYTEAFF. In nucleotides, the CDR3 is TGTGCCAGCAGCTTAGTAGGGGGAACATATACTGAAGCTTTCTTT.

Comment on this clonotype: A much larger clone differs from this one at a single base, so this may be a read error. V usage is TRBV6-1 and J usage is TRBJ1-1; no clear D. The CDR3 has 15 residues. Germline CDR1 and CDR2: MNHNS and SASEGT. The CDR3 region has the DNA TGTGTCAGCAGTTTAGCCAGTCGGCCTAACACTGAAGCTTTCTTT. Protein: CVSSLASRPNTEAFF.

There are a few counts of this clonotype. This chain links TRBV10-2 with TRBJ1-5; D is unclear. The CDR3 sequence is 12 residues long. The V gene lost 5 bases and the J gene lost 7 bases, with 9 bases spanning the gap. In germline, CDR1 is WSHSY, CDR2 SAAADI. Written as DNA, the CDR3 is TGCGCCAGCAGTAAACCTTTACAGCCCCAGCATTTT. Its translation is CASSKPLQPQHF.

This clonotype was observed at least ten times. The chain combines TRBV4-3 with TRBJ2-2; D unresolved. CDR3 length: 14 residues. V was shortened by 0 bases and J by 6 bases, with 8 bases between the two germline ends. Per the germline V gene, CDR1 is LGHNA and CDR2 is YSLEER. The CDR3 is CASSQDRSSGELFF. CDR3 DNA sequence: TGCGCCAGCAGCCAAGATAGAAGCTCCGGGGAGCTGTTTTTT.

The chain combines TRBV25-1 with TRBJ2-5; possibly TRBD1 for D (6 bases). Germline V CDR1 and CDR2: MGHDK, SYGVNS. The CDR3 totals 14 residues. Trimming removed 5 bases at V and 3 bases at J, with 13 bases between. The CDR3 DNA reads as TGTGCCAGCAGTACCGACAGGTCAGAAGAGACCCAGTACTTC. Translation gives CASSTDRSEETQYF.

This clonotype was observed many times. The J gene is TRBJ2-5, the V gene TRBV7-2; D may match TRBD1 or TRBD2 (5 bases each). V lost 6 bases to trimming and J lost 3 bases, with 20 bases between them. Per the germline V gene, CDR1 is SGHTA and CDR2 is FQGNSA. The CDR3 has 16 residues. The CDR3 loop is CASSLTYGTNKETQYF. The CDR3 nucleotides are TGTGCCAGCAGTTTAACCTACGGGACCAACAAAGAGACCCAGTACTTC.

Comments on this clonotype: A read error may be the cause here, since a much bigger clone is one base away. The chain combines TRBV6-1 with TRBJ2-4, with 8 nucleotides matching TRBD1. This CDR3 is 16 amino acids long. Germline values: CDR1 MNHNS, CDR2 SASEGT. CDR3 DNA: TGTGCCAGCAGTGAAGCGGCAGGGGGCACCAAAAACATTCACTACTTC. This translates into CASSEAAGGTKNIHYF.

V usage is TRBV7-9 and J usage is TRBJ2-3; 12 bases are shared with TRBD2. The V and J ends lost 7 bases and 0 bases, in that order; junction bases with no gene match: 17. Germline V gene lookup returns CDR1 SEHNR and CDR2 FQNEAQ (reference sequence). The CDR3 covers 20 residues. CDR3: CASNPHPGTSGSPSTDTQYF. CDR3 coding DNA: TGTGCCAGCAACCCCCACCCGGGGACTAGCGGGTCCCCTAGCACAGATACGCAGTATTTT.

This clonotype was counted at least ten times. V and J are TRBV20-1 and TRBJ2-7, with unresolved D. This CDR3 contains 12 residues. Germline-derived CDR1 and CDR2 are DFQATT and SNEGSKA (reference sequence). Trimming took off 6 bases at V and 5 bases at J, with 14 bases between the two ends. The CDR3 loop is CSAVRRRDEQYF. The CDR3 DNA is TGCAGTGCGGTCCGGCGCCGGGACGAGCAGTACTTC.

This clonotype was recorded many times. The chain has TRBV6-2 or TRBV6-3 and TRBJ1-1, with D possibly being TRBD1 (5 bases). Germline V lookup: CDR1 MNHEY, CDR2 SVGEGT. This CDR3 spans 15 amino acids. Trimming cost V 5 bases and J 0 bases, with 13 bases left between them. CDR3 amino acids: CASSLGQQVNTEAFF. The CDR3 DNA is TGTGCCAGCAGTCTTGGGCAACAGGTGAACACTGAAGCTTTCTTT.

This rearrangement joins TRBV7-2 to TRBJ2-3, with D perhaps TRBD1 or TRBD2 (6 bases each). Between the trimmed V and J ends, which lost 3 bases and 1 base, there was a span of 17 bases. CDR3 length: 17 amino acids. CDR1 and CDR2 (germline): SGHTA, FQGNSA. Written as DNA, the CDR3 is TGTGCCAGCAGCTTGGATTTCCCGGGGGCCGGCACAGATACGCAGTATTTT. Protein sequence: CASSLDFPGAGTDTQYF.

This clonotype was picked up many times. This chain links TRBV11-2 with TRBJ2-7, with D tentatively TRBD2 (6 bases). Trimming left V 5 bases short and J 4 bases short, with 27 bases between. This CDR3 comprises 18 residues. CDR1 is SGHAT and CDR2 is FQNNGV in the germline V gene. The CDR3 loop is CASSPIIRAAGQEYEQYF. Here the CDR3 DNA reads TGTGCCAGCAGCCCCATCATTAGGGCCGCGGGGCAGGAGTACGAGCAGTACTTC.

This chain links TRBV5-1 with TRBJ2-3, with TRBD1 identical over 7 bases. Germline loops: CDR1 SGHRS, CDR2 YFSETQ. The CDR3 loop spans 14 amino acids. After removal of 4 bases from V and 5 bases from J, the junction contained 7 bases not matched to a gene. The CDR3 is CASSIGTVGDTQYF. In DNA form, the CDR3 reads TGCGCCAGCAGCATAGGGACAGTTGGAGATACGCAGTATTTT.

In this sample, this clonotype turned up a few times. The rearrangement uses TRBV28 and TRBJ2-6; TRBD1 might be the D (6 bases). The V gene's germline CDR1 is MDHEN and CDR2 SYDVKM. Trimming pared 7 bases from V and 2 bases from J, leaving 12 bases between. CDR3 size: 15 residues. The CDR3 DNA sequence: TGTGCCAGCACCATCCAGGGGCCTGGGGCCAACGTCCTGACTTTC. As protein: CASTIQGPGANVLTF.